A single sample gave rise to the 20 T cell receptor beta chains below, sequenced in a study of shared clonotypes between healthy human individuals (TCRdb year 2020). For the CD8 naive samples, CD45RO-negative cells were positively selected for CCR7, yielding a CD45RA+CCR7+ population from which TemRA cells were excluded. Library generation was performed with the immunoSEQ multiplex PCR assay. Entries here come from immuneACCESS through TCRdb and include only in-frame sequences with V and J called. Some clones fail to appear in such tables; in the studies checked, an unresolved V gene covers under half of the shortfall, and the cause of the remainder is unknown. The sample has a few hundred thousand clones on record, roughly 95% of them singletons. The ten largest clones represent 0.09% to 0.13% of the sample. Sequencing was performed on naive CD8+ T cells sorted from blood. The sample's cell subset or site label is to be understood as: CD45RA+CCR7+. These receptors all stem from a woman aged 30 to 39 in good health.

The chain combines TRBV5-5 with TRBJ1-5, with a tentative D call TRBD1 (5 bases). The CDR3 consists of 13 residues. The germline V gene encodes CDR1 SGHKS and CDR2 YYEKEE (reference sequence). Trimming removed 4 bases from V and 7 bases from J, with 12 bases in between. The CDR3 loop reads CASSPWDGQPQHF. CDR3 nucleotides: TGTGCCAGCAGCCCCTGGGACGGGCAGCCCCAGCATTTT.

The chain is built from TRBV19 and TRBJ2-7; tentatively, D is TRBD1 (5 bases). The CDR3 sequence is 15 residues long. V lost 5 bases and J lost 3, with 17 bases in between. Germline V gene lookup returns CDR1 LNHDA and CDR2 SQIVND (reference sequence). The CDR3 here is CASSFGVRDFYEQYF. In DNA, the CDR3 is TGTGCCAGTAGTTTCGGAGTCAGGGATTTCTACGAGCAGTACTTC.

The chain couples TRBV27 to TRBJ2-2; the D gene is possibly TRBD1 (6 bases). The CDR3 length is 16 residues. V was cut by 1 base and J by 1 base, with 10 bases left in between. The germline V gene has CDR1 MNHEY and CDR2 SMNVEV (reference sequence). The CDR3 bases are TGTGCCAGCAGTTTATTACAGGGTCGGAACACCGGGGAGCTGTTTTTT. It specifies CASSLLQGRNTGELFF.

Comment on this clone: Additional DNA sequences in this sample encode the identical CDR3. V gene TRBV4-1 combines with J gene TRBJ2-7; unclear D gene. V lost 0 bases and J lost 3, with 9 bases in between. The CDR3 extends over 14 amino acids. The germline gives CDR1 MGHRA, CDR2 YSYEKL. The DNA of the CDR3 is TGCGCCAGCAGCCAAGAATCATTAGACTACGAGCAGTACTTC. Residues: CASSQESLDYEQYF.

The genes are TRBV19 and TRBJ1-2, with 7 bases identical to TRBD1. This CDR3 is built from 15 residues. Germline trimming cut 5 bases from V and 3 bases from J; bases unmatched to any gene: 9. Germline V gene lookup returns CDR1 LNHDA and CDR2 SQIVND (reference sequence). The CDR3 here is CASSLQTGMDYGYTF. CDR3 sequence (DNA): TGTGCCAGTAGTCTCCAGACAGGGATGGACTATGGCTACACCTTC.

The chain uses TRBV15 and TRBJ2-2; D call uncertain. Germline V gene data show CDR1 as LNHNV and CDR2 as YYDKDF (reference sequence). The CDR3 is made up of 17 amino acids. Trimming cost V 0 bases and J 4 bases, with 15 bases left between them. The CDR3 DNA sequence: TGTGCCACCAGCAGAGATCTCACAATGGCGACCACCGGGGAGCTGTTTTTT. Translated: CATSRDLTMATTGELFF.

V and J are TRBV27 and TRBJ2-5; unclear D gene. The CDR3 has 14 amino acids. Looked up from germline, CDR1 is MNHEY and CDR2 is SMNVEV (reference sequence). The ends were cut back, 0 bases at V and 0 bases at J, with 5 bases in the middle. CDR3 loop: CASSLSHDQETQYF. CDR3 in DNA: TGTGCCAGCAGTTTATCACACGACCAAGAGACCCAGTACTTC.

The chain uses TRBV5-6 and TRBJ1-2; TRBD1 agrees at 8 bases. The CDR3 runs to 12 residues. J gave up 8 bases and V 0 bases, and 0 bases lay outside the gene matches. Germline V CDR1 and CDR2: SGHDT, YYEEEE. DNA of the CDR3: TGTGCCAGCAGCTTGGGGACAGGGGGCTACACCTTC. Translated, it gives CASSLGTGGYTF.

In DNA, the CDR3 is TGCGCCAGCAGCGCGGGGGGGGAGCTGTTTTTT. It translates to CASSAGGELFF. The chain couples TRBV10-2 to TRBJ2-2; perhaps TRBD2 as D (6 bases). There are 11 residues in the CDR3. Trimming removed 6 bases at V and 8 bases at J, with 7 bases between. The V gene's germline CDR1 is WSHSY and CDR2 SAAADI.

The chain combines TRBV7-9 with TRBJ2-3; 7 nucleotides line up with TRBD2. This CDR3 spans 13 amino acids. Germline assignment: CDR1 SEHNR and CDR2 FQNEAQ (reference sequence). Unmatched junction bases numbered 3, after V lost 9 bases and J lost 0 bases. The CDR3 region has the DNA TGTGCCAGGTCGGGAGGAAGCACAGATACGCAGTATTTT. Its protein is CARSGGSTDTQYF.

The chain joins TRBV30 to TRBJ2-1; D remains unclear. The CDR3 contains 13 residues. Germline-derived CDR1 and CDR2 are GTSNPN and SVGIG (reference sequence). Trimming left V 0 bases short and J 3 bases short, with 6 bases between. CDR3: CAWSVLNYNEQFF. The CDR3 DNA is TGTGCCTGGAGTGTTTTAAACTACAATGAGCAGTTCTTC.

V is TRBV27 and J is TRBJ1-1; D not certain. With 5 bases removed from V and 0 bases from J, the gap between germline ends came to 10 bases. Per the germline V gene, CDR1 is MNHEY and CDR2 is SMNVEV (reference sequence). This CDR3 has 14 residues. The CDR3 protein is CASSQLGMNTEAFF. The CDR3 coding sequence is TGTGCCAGCAGTCAGTTGGGGATGAACACTGAAGCTTTCTTT.

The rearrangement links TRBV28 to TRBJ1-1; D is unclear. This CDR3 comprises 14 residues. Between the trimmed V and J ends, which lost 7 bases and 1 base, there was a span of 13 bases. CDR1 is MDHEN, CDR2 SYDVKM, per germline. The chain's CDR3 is CASKQDITNTEAFF. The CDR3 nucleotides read TGTGCCAGCAAACAAGACATAACGAACACTGAAGCTTTCTTT.

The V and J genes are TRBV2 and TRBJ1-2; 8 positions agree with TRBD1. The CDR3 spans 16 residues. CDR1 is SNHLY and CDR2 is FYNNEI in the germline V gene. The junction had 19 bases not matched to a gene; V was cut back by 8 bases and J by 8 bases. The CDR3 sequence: CASRTFRDRLIRGYTF. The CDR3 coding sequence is TGTGCCAGCCGCACCTTCCGGGACAGGTTAATCAGGGGCTACACCTTC.

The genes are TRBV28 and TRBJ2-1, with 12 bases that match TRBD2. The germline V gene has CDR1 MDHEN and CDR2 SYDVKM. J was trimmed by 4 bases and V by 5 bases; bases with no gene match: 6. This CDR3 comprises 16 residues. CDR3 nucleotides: TGTGCCAGCAGTCTTTTCCTAGCGGGAGGGTACAATGAGCAGTTCTTC. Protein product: CASSLFLAGGYNEQFF. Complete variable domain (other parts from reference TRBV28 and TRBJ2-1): DVKVTQSSRYLVKRTGEKVFLECVQDMDHENMFWYRQDPGLGLRLIYFSYDVKMKEKGDIPEGYSVSREKKERFSLILESASTNQTSMYLCASSLFLAGGYNEQFFGPGTRLTVL.

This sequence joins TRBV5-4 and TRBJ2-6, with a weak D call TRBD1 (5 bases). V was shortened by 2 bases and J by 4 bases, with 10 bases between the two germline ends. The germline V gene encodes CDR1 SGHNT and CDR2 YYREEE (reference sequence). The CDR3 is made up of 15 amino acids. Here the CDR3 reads CASSFAGYGANVLTF. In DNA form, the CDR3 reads TGTGCCAGCAGCTTCGCAGGGTACGGGGCCAACGTCCTGACTTTC.

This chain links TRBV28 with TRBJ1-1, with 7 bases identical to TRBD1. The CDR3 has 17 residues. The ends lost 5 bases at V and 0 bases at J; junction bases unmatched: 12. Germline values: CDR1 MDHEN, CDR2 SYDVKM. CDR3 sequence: CASSRQGYYGVNTEAFF. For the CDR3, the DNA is TGTGCCAGCAGTCGACAGGGATATTATGGGGTGAACACTGAAGCTTTCTTT. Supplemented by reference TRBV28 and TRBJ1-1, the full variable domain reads DVKVTQSSRYLVKRTGEKVFLECVQDMDHENMFWYRQDPGLGLRLIYFSYDVKMKEKGDIPEGYSVSREKKERFSLILESASTNQTSMYLCASSRQGYYGVNTEAFFGQGTRLTVV.

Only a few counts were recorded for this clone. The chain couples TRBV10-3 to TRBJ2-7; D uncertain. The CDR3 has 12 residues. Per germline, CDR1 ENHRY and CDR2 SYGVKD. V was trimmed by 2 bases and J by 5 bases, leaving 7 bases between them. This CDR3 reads CAISEASHEQYF. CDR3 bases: TGTGCCATCAGTGAGGCAAGCCACGAGCAGTACTTC.

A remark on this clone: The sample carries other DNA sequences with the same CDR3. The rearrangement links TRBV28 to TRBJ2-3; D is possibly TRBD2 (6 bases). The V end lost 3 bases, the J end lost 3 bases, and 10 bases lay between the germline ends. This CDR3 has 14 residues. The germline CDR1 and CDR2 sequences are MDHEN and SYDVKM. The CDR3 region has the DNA TGTGCCAGCAGTTTTGGGGGGAATACAGATACGCAGTATTTT. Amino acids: CASSFGGNTDTQYF.

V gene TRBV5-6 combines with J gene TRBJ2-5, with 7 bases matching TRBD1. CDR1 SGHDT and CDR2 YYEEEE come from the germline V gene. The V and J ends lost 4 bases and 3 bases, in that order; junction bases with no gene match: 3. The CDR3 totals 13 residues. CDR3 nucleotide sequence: TGTGCCAGCAGCCTCGGGACAGAAGAGACCCAGTACTTC. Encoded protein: CASSLGTEETQYF.